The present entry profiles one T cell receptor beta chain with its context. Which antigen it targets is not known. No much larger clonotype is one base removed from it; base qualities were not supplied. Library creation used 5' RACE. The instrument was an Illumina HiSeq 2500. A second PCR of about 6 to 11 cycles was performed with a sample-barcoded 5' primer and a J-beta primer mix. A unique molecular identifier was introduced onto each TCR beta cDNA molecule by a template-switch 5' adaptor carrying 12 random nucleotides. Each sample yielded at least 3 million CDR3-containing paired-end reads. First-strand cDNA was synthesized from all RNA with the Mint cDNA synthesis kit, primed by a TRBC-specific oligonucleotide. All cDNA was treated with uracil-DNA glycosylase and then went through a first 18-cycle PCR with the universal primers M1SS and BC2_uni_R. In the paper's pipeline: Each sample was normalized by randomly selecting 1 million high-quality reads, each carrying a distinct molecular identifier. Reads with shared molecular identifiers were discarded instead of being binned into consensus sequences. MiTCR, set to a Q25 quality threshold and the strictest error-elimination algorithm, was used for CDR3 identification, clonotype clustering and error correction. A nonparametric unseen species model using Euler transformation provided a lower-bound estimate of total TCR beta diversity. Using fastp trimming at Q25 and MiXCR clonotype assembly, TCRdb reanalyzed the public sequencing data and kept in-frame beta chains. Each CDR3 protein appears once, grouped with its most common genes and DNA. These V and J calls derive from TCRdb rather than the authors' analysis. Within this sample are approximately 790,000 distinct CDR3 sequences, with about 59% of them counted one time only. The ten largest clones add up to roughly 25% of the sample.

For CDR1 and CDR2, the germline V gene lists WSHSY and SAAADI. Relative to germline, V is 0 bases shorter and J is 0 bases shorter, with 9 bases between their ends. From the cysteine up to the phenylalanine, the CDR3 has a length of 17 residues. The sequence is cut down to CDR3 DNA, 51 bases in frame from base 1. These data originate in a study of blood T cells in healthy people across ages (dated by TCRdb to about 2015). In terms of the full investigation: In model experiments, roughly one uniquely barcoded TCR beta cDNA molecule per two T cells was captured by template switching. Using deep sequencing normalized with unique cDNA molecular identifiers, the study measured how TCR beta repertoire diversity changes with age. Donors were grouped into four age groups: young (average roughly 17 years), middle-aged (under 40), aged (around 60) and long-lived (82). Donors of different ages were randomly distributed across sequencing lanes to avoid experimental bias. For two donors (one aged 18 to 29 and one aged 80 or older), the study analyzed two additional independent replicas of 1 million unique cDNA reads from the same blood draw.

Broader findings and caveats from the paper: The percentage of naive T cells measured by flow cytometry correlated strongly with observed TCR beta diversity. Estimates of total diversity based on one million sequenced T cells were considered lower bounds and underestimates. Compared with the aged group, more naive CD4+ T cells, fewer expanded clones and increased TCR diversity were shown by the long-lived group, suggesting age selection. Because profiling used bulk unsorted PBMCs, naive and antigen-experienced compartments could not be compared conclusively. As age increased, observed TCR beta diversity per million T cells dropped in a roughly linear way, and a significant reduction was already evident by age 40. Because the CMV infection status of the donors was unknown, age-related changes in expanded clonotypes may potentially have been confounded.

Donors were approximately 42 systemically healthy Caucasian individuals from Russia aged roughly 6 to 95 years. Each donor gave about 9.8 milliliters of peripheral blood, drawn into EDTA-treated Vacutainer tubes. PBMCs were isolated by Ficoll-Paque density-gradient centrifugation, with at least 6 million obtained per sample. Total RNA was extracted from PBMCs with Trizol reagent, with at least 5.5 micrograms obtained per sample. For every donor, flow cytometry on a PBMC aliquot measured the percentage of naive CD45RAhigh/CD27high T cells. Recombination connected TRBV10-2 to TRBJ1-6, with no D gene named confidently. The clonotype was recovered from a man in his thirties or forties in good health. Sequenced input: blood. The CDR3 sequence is CASSESFVSSYNSPLHF. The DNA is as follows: TGCGCCAGCAGTGAGTCGTTTGTGTCCTCCTATAATTCACCCCTCCACTTT.